These T cell receptor beta chains were read from a single sample in a study of CD8+ T cells in alopecia areata. TCRdb's table, derived via immunoSEQ multiplex PCR, lists solely in-frame clones and lacks some. Of 140,000 or so clones listed, 62% are singletons. The sequenced material came from CD8+ T cells sorted from blood. These receptors originate from a human donor in good health. The CDR3 runs from the conserved cysteine through the conserved F or W. Each record gives: D gene, V gene, clone size, J gene, CDR3 DNA, CDR3 protein. The D gene is left open where the match is weak. Part of the rows lack a size; the others show once, few, many or a class for expanded clones.

.,TRBV5-6,.,TRBJ1-3,TGTGCCAGCAGCCCCGGGTCGGGGCCTGGAAACACCATATATTTT,CASSPGSGPGNTIYF
.,TRBV2,.,TRBJ1-5,TGTGCCAGCAGTGGATACGAAGGGGATCATCAGCCCCAGCATTTT,CASSGYEGDHQPQHF
.,TRBV5-1,.,TRBJ2-7,TGCGCCAGCAGGGCCGGCTACGAGCAGTACTTC,CASRAGYEQYF
.,TRBV5-6,.,TRBJ1-1,TGTGCCAGCAGCTTGGCAGGGAACACTGAAGCTTTCTTT,CASSLAGNTEAFF
.,TRBV5-1,few,TRBJ2-7,TGCGCCAGCAGCGAGGGCGGCCTCGCCTACGAGCAGTACTTC,CASSEGGLAYEQYF
.,TRBV2,.,TRBJ1-3,TGTGCCATCTCTCGCCCAGACGGCACCATATATTTT,CAISRPDGTIYF
TRBD1,TRBV10-3,few,TRBJ2-5,TGTGCCATCGGGGTTTGGGGACAGGGGAAGACCCAGTACTTC,CAIGVWGQGKTQYF
.,TRBV19,few,TRBJ1-5,TGTGCCAGTTGTCCAGGGAATAGCAATCAGCCCCAGCATTTT,CASCPGNSNQPQHF
.,TRBV15,.,TRBJ2-3,TGTGCCACCAGCAGAGAAGGGGCAGATACGCAGTATTTT,CATSREGADTQYF
TRBD1,TRBV2,once,TRBJ1-2,TGTGCCAGTGGTGGGACAGATGTTTATCGCTACACCTTC,CASGGTDVYRYTF
.,TRBV6-5,.,TRBJ2-7,TGTGCCAGCAGTGCCGGGACTTTCGACGAGCAGTACTTC,CASSAGTFDEQYF
.,TRBV5-6,.,TRBJ2-1,TGTGCCAGCAGTCCGGGACATTACAATGAGCAGTTCTTC,CASSPGHYNEQFF
.,TRBV27,.,TRBJ2-1,TGTGCCAGCAGTTTTATGCCCCGATGGAACAATGAGCAGTTCTTC,CASSFMPRWNNEQFF
.,TRBV29-1,few,TRBJ2-6,TGCAGCGTTTTGGGTAGGGGTAACTCTGGGGCCAACGTCCTGACTTTC,CSVLGRGNSGANVLTF
.,TRBV2,.,TRBJ1-3,TGTGCCAGCAGTGACAGGGTCAGGGCTGGAAACACCATATATTTT,CASSDRVRAGNTIYF
TRBD1,TRBV9,.,TRBJ2-1,TGTGCCAGCAGCGGGGTCCGAGGGACAGGGGACAATGAGCAGTTCTTC,CASSGVRGTGDNEQFF
.,TRBV25-1,.,TRBJ2-5,TGTGCCAGCAGCCGCTCCCGCACTAGCTTTAGAGAGACCCAGTACTTC,CASSRSRTSFRETQYF
.,TRBV11-2,.,TRBJ2-1,TGTGCCAGCAGCTTAGATCTAGGGCGGGAGCAGTTCTTC,CASSLDLGREQFF
.,TRBV7-2,.,TRBJ2-5,TGTGCCAGCAGCTTAAATTTCTTCCGGGCAGGGGAAGAGACCCAGTACTTC,CASSLNFFRAGEETQYF
.,TRBV11-2,.,TRBJ2-7,TGTGCCAGCAGCTTATCCGGCTACGAGCAGTACTTC,CASSLSGYEQYF
.,TRBV5-1,.,TRBJ2-7,TGCGCCAGCACCCGCACGGTAGGGGACTACGAGCAGTACTTC,CASTRTVGDYEQYF
.,TRBV7-9,.,TRBJ2-1,TGTGCCAGCACTCCGGCCCGGACACCTAATGAGCAGTTCTTC,CASTPARTPNEQFF
.,TRBV4-1,once,TRBJ2-3,TGCGCCAGCAGCCCTCAAGGGAGGAGCACAGATACGCAGTATTTT,CASSPQGRSTDTQYF
TRBD2,TRBV20-1,.,TRBJ2-1,TGCAGTGCTAGCGGGGGGAATGAGCAGTTCTTC,CSASGGNEQFF
.,TRBV13,.,TRBJ1-1,TGTGCCAGCAGCCATTTGAACACTGAAGCTTTCTTT,CASSHLNTEAFF
.,TRBV25-1,.,TRBJ2-2,TGTGCCAGCAGTATAGGAAACACCGGGGAGCTGTTTTTT,CASSIGNTGELFF
.,TRBV27,.,TRBJ2-3,TGTGCCAGCAGTCCGGCCATGGGACCCCTGGGGGCAGATACGCAGTATTTT,CASSPAMGPLGADTQYF
.,TRBV27,.,TRBJ1-2,TGTGCCAGCAGAAGGGATCCACATGGCTACACCTTC,CASRRDPHGYTF
.,TRBV28,.,TRBJ2-2,TGTGCCAGCACACAGGGGAACACCGGGGAGCTGTTTTTT,CASTQGNTGELFF
TRBD1,TRBV27,once,TRBJ2-5,TGTGCCAGCAGGCCCTTCAGGGGGCAGGGGGAGACCCAGTACTTC,CASRPFRGQGETQYF
.,TRBV7-9,.,TRBJ2-7,TGTGCCAGCAGCCCTAACAATCGGGGGTACGAGCAGTACTTC,CASSPNNRGYEQYF
.,TRBV7-9,.,TRBJ2-7,TGTGCCAGCAGCCCAAACTACGAGCAGTACTTC,CASSPNYEQYF
TRBD2,TRBV6-5,.,TRBJ2-7,TGTGCCAGCAGTTCCCTAGCGGGAGGTTCCTACGAGCAGTACTTC,CASSSLAGGSYEQYF
TRBD2,TRBV7-6,.,TRBJ2-7,TGTGCCAGCGGCCTAGCGGGCGAGCAGTACTTC,CASGLAGEQYF
.,TRBV30,few,TRBJ2-1,TGTGCCTGGAGAAGTAGCAGGTATGAGCAGTTCTTC,CAWRSSRYEQFF
.,TRBV4-1,.,TRBJ2-1,TGCGCCAGCAGCCTTAGGACCGCTAGCTCCTACAATGAGCAGTTCTTC,CASSLRTASSYNEQFF
.,TRBV4-1,.,TRBJ2-3,TGCGCCAGCAGCCCGAGGGTCGCAGATACGCAGTATTTT,CASSPRVADTQYF
.,TRBV29-1,once,TRBJ1-2,TGCAGCGTAGATATGGACCCGGACAATAACTATGGCTACACCTTC,CSVDMDPDNNYGYTF
TRBD2,TRBV28,.,TRBJ2-1,TGTGCCAGCACGGGGGCCAGCGGGAGGGTTTATGAGGAGCAGTTCTTC,CASTGASGRVYEEQFF
.,TRBV4-2,.,TRBJ1-1,TGTGCCAGCACCCTTACAGAGAACACTGAAGCTTTCTTT,CASTLTENTEAFF
.,TRBV6-5,once,TRBJ1-2,TGTGCCAGCAGTAAGCACGGGACACCCTATGGCTACACCTTC,CASSKHGTPYGYTF
TRBD1,TRBV5-4,.,TRBJ2-4,TGTGCCAGCAGCTTGAGTACCGGGACAGGGGGCAAAAACATTCAGTACTTC,CASSLSTGTGGKNIQYF
.,TRBV19,once,TRBJ1-1,TGTGCCAGTAGTATCGGGGAGACTGAAGCTTTCTTC,CASSIGETEAFF
.,TRBV29-1,.,TRBJ1-1,TGCAGCGTTGAAGGGAGGCTTGAAGCTTTCTTT,CSVEGRLEAFF
TRBD2,TRBV5-6,.,TRBJ2-7,TGTGCCAGCAGCATAACTAGCGGGAGGCGACTTGTCGAGCAGTACTTC,CASSITSGRRLVEQYF
.,TRBV9,.,TRBJ2-2,TGTGCCAGCAGCGGAACAGGGGAGGCGAACACCGGGGAGCTGTTTTTT,CASSGTGEANTGELFF
.,TRBV13,.,TRBJ1-2,TGTGCCAGCAGCTTAGAACGGGGTTCATCGTGGGACTATGGCTACACCTTC,CASSLERGSSWDYGYTF
.,TRBV29-1,.,TRBJ2-5,TGCAGCGTTCCAGGCATAACAGCTCAAGAGACCCAGTACTTC,CSVPGITAQETQYF
.,TRBV18,few,TRBJ2-6,TGTGCCAGCTCGCCACACAGACAGGTTCTGGTCAACGTCCTGACTTTC,CASSPHRQVLVNVLTF
.,TRBV7-9,.,TRBJ2-7,TGTGCCAGCAGACAGGACAGTGACCCCGTAGATTTCTCCTACGAGCAGTACTTC,CASRQDSDPVDFSYEQYF
TRBD2,TRBV28,once,TRBJ2-1,TGTGCCAGCAGTTTTCTAGCGGGGGCGCATGAGCAGTTCTTC,CASSFLAGAHEQFF
.,TRBV5-4,once,TRBJ2-7,TGTGCCAGCAGCTGGTCCGGGACAACCCACGAGCAGTACTTC,CASSWSGTTHEQYF
.,TRBV15,.,TRBJ1-1,TGTGCCACCAGCAGAGACAGGTTGAACACTGAAGCTTTCTTT,CATSRDRLNTEAFF
TRBD1,TRBV9,.,TRBJ2-1,TGTGCCAGCAGCGTCACGGGACAGTACAATGAGCAGTTCTTC,CASSVTGQYNEQFF
.,TRBV4-1,few,TRBJ1-1,TGCGCCAGCAGCCAAGACCCTCCGGATGCGGACACTGAAGCTTTCTTT,CASSQDPPDADTEAFF
TRBD1,TRBV4-2,.,TRBJ1-1,TGTGCCAGCAGCGTGGGACAGGGCGACACTGAAGCTTTCTTT,CASSVGQGDTEAFF
.,TRBV29-1,.,TRBJ2-7,TGCAGCGTTGAAGCAAGGGGGAGGGCTAACTACGAGCAGTACTTC,CSVEARGRANYEQYF
.,TRBV20-1,.,TRBJ2-7,TGCAGTGCTAGCGATCCCTTTGAGCAGTACTTC,CSASDPFEQYF
TRBD2,TRBV27,once,TRBJ2-1,TGTGCCAGCAGTCTCCGCGGCGGGAGCTCCTACAATGAGCAGTTCTTC,CASSLRGGSSYNEQFF
.,TRBV27,.,TRBJ2-4,TGTGCCAGCAGCCTATCGGGGGGCGCGAACATTCAGTACTTC,CASSLSGGANIQYF